This T cell receptor (beta chain) was sequenced during a study of identical twins. Findings and caveats of the study: Beta clonotypes that were abundant in cord blood contained fewer insertions, a pattern absent from memory repertoires. A cross-sectional statistical analysis, not follow-up of the same donors, supported the conclusions.

CDR3 size: 14 residues. V was pared by 3 bases and J by 0 bases, with 7 bases between. CDR1 and CDR2 from the germline V gene are MGHDK and SYGVNS. Details on this clonotype: Its antigen is not known.

Template switching introduced a universal primer site, and the cDNA bore unique molecular identifiers. TCRdb redid the calling of the 5' RACE reads with MiXCR, one entry per CDR3 protein. In the table there are around 340,000 distinct CDR3 sequences, 9% of which are singletons. In every case, the donor was a healthy Caucasian. The clonotype comes from a woman aged 45 to 65 in good health. The rearrangement links TRBV25-1 to TRBJ2-3; D is perhaps TRBD2 (5 bases). The sample taken for sequencing was naive T cells sorted from blood. In nucleotides, the CDR3 is TGTGCCAGCAGTGAGGAGGTGAGCACAGATACGCAGTATTTT. It specifies CASSEEVSTDTQYF.